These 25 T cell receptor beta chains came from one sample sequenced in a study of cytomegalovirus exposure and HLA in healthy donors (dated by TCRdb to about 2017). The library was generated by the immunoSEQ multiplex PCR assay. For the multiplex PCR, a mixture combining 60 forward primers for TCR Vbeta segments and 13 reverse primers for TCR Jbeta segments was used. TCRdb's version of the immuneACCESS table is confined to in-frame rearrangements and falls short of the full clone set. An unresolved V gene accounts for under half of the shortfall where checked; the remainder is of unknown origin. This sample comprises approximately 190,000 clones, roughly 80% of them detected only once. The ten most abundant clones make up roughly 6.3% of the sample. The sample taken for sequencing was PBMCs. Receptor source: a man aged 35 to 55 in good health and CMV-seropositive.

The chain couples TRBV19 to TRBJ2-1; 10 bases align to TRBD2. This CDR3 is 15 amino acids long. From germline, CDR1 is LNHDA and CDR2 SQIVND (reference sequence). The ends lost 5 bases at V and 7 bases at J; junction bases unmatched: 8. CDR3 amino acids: CASSQRGGVGNEQFF. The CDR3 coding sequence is TGTGCCAGTAGTCAGCGGGGGGGCGTCGGTAATGAGCAGTTCTTC.

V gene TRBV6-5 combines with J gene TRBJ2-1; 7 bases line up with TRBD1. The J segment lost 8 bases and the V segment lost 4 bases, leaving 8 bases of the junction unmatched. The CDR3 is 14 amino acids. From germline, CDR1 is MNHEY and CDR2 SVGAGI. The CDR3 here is CASSSNRGMDEQFF. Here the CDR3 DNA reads TGTGCCAGCAGTTCGAACAGGGGAATGGATGAGCAGTTCTTC.

Here the CDR3 DNA reads TGCGCCAGCAGCCTCGCGGGGGTGGCTTTCTTT. Translation: CASSLAGVAFF. The chain couples TRBV5-1 to TRBJ1-1; D is perhaps TRBD1 (5 bases). The V end lost 4 bases, the J end lost 11 bases, and 12 bases lay between the germline ends. The CDR3 consists of 11 residues. Germline V gene sequence: CDR1 SGHRS, CDR2 YFSETQ.

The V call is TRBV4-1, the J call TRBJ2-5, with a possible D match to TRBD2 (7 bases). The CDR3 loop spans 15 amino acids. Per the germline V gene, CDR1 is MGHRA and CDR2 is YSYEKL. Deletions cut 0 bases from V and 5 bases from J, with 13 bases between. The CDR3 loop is CASSQDGRGGETQYF. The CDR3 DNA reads TGCGCCAGCAGCCAAGATGGCAGGGGAGGGGAGACCCAGTACTTC.

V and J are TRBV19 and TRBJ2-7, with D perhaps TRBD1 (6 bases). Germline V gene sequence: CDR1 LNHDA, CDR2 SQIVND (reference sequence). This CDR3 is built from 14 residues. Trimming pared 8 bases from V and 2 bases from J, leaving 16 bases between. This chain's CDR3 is CASSQGRRTYEQYF. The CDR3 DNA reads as TGTGCCAGTTCCCAGGGGAGAAGAACCTACGAGCAGTACTTC.

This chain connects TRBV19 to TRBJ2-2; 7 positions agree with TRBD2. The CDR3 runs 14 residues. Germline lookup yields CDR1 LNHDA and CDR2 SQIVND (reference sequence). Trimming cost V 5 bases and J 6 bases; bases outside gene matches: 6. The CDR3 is CASSFTSDAGELFF. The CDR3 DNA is TGTGCCAGTAGTTTTACTAGCGACGCCGGGGAGCTGTTTTTT. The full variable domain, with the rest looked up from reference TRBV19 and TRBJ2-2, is DGGITQSPKYLFRKEGQNVTLSCEQNLNHDAMYWYRQDPGQGLRLIYYSQIVNDFQKGDIAEGYSVSREKKESFPLTVTSAQKNPTAFYLCASSFTSDAGELFFGEGSRLTVL.

The CDR3 loop is CASSQDSSPQETQYF. In DNA form, the CDR3 reads TGCGCCAGCAGCCAAGATTCTAGCCCTCAAGAGACCCAGTACTTC. The chain links TRBV4-1 to TRBJ2-5; possible D gene TRBD2, 5 bases. From germline, CDR1 is MGHRA and CDR2 YSYEKL. Trimming cost V 0 bases and J 2 bases, with 10 bases left between them. CDR3 size: 15 residues.

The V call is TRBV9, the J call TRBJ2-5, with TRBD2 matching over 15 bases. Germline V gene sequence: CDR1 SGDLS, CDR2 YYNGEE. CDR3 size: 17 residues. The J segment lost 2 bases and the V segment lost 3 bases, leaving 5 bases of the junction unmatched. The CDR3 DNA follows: TGTGCCAGCAGCGCCGGGACTAGCGGGGGGAGGCAAGAGACCCAGTACTTC. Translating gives CASSAGTSGGRQETQYF.

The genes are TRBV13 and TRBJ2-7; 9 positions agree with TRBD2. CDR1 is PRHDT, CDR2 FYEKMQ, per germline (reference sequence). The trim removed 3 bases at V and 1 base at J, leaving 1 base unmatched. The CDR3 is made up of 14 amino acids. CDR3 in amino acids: CASSFSGGSYEQYF. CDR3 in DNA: TGTGCCAGCAGCTTTAGCGGGGGATCCTACGAGCAGTACTTC.

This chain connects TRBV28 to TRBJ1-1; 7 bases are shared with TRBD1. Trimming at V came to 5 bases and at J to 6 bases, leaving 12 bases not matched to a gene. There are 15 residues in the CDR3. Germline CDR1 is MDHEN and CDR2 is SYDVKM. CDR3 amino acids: CASSPLDRESAEAFF. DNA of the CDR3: TGTGCCAGCAGTCCTTTAGACAGGGAGAGCGCTGAAGCTTTCTTT.

The CDR3: CASSRTSDVQKTQYF. DNA of the CDR3: TGTGCCAGCAGTAGGACTAGCGATGTACAAAAGACCCAGTACTTC. V gene TRBV6-6 combines with J gene TRBJ2-5; 9 bases agree with TRBD2. The CDR3 spans 15 residues. Germline values: CDR1 MNHNY, CDR2 SVGAGI (reference sequence). The V segment lost 5 bases and the J segment 6 bases; nucleotides outside the gene matches: 10.

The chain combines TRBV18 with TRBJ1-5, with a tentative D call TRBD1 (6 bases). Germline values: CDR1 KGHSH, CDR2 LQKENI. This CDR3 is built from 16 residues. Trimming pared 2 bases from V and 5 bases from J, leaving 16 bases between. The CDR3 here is CASSPKSPGAYQPQHF. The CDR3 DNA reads TGTGCCAGCTCACCAAAATCGCCAGGGGCTTATCAGCCCCAGCATTTT.

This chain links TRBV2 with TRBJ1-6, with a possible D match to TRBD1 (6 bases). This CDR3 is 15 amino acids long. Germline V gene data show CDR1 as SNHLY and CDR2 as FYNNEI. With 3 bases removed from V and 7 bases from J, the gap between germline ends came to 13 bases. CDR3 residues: CASSDLQGGNSPLHF. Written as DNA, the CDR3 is TGTGCCAGCAGTGATTTACAGGGAGGGAATTCACCCCTCCACTTT.

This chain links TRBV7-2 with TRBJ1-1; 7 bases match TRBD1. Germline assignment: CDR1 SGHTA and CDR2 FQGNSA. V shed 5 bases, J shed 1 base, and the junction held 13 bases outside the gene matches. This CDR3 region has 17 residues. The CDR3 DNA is TGTGCCAGCAGCCCCTTATTTTCAGGGGGATCGAACACTGAAGCTTTCTTT. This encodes CASSPLFSGGSNTEAFF. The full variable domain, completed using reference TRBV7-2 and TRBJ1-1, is GAGVSQSPSNKVTEKGKDVELRCDPISGHTALYWYRQSLGQGLEFLIYFQGNSAPDKSGLPSDRFSAERTGGSVSTLTIQRTQQEDSAVYLCASSPLFSGGSNTEAFFGQGTRLTVV.

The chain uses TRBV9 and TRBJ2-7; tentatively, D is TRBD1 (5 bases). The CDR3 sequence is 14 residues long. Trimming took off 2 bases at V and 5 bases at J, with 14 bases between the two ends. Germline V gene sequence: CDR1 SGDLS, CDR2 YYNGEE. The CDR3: CASSVGQLPHEQYF. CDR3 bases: TGTGCCAGCAGCGTGGGGCAGCTCCCCCACGAGCAGTACTTC.

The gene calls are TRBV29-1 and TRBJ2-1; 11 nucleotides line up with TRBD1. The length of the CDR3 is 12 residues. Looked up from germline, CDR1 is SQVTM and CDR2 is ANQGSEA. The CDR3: CSGQGANNEQFF. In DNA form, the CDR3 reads TGCAGTGGACAGGGGGCTAACAATGAGCAGTTCTTC.

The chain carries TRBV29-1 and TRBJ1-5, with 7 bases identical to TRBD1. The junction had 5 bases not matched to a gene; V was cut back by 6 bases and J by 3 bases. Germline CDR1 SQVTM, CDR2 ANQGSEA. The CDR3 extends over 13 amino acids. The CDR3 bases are TGCAGCGTAGGGGACAGTCTCAATCAGCCCCAGCATTTT. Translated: CSVGDSLNQPQHF.

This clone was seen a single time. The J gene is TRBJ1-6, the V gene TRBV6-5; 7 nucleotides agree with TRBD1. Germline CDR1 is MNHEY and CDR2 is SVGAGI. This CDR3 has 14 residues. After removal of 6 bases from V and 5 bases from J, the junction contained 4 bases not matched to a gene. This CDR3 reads CASRGTAHNSPLHF. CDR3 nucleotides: TGTGCCAGCAGAGGGACAGCCCATAATTCACCCCTCCACTTT.

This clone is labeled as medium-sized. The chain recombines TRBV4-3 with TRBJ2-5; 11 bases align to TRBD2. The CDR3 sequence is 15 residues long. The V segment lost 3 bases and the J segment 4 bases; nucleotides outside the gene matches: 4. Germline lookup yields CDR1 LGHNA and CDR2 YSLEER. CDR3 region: CASSQGLAVGETQYF. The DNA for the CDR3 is TGCGCCAGCAGCCAGGGACTAGCGGTCGGAGAGACCCAGTACTTC.

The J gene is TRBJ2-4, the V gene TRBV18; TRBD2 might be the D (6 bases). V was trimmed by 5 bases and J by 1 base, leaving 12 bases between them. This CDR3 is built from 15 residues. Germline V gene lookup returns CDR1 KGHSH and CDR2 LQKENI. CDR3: CASSLEGLAKNIQYF. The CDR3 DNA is TGTGCCAGCTCATTAGAGGGACTGGCCAAAAACATTCAGTACTTC.

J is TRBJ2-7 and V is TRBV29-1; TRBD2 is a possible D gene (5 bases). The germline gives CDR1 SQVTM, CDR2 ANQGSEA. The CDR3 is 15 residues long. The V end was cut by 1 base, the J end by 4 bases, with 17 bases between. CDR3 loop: CSVEGPGEREYEQYF. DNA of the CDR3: TGCAGCGTTGAAGGCCCGGGCGAGAGGGAGTACGAGCAGTACTTC.

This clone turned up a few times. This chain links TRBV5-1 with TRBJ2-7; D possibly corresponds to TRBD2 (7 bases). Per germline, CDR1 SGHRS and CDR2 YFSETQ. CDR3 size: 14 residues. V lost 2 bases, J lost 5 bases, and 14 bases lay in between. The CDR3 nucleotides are TGCGCCAGCAGCTTTGGGGGGGCCGTAAACGAGCAGTACTTC. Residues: CASSFGGAVNEQYF.

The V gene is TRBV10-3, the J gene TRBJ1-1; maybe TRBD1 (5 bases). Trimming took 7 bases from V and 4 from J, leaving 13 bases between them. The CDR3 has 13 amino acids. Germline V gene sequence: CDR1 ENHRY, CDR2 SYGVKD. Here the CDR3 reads CAITPTGGTEAFF. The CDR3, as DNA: TGTGCCATCACCCCAACGGGGGGCACTGAAGCTTTCTTT.

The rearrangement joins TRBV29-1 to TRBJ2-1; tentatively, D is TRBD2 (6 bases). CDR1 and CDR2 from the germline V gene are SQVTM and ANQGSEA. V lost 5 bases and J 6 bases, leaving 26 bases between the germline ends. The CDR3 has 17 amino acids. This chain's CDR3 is CSVRGTTWAGRGNEQFF. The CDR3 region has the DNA TGCAGCGTTCGGGGGACGACTTGGGCAGGACGAGGCAATGAGCAGTTCTTC.

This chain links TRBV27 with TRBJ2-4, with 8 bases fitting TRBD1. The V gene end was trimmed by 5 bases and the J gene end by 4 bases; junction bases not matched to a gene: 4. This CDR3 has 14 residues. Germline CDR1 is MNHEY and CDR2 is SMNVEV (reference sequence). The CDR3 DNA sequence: TGTGCCAGCAGTCCCAGGACAGGGAAAAACATTCAGTACTTC. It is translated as CASSPRTGKNIQYF.